This T cell receptor beta chain emerged from a study of graft-versus-host responses after intestinal transplantation (TCRdb year 2021). As for the study more broadly: The transplants that recipients received were multivisceral, liver-intestinal, or isolated intestinal. Anti-thymocyte globulin induction was given to all recipients, followed by maintenance tacrolimus and steroids for approximately three years. After intestinal transplantation, graft-versus-host and host-versus-graft alloreactive T cell clones were followed in the graft, circulation and bone marrow using bulk TCR-beta CDR3 sequencing. Alloreactive clones were identified by sequencing pre-transplant mixed lymphocyte reaction products and comparing these products with unstimulated pre-transplant donor and recipient T cells. A cohort of 24 intestinal transplant recipients, including one retransplant, was enrolled, and a few patients lacking pretransplant specimens were excluded. Donor T cell macrochimerism was defined as a peak of at least 4% donor T cells among recipient peripheral blood mononuclear cells. Samples from a few later patients were sequenced in-house on an Illumina MiSeq with MiXCR processing rather than by the commercial service.

The CDR3, from cysteine to phenylalanine, totals 15 residues. Only the CDR3 DNA is retained, 45 bases long and in frame from the first base. The germline V gene gives CDR1 as SGHRS and CDR2 as YFSETQ. Deletion took 1 base off V and 5 bases off J, with a span of 13 bases between the germline ends. In the first month after transplant, blood samples were collected up to 4 times, and after that at least monthly when available. To note about this clone: Its antigen is unknown. Base quality data are lacking; no much larger clone is found one base away.

What the work shows at the level of the full study, not this receptor alone: The conclusions were limited by the relatively low number and heterogeneity of the intestinal transplant patients. GvH clones were found in recipient bone marrow, and some of the GvH clones appeared earlier in ileal mucosa or blood, which is consistent with an intestinal mucosal origin. In the allografts of patients with donor T cell macrochimerism, GvH to HvG T cell clonal ratios were high. Peak levels of circulating GvH clones were associated with declines in HvG clones early after transplant.

The library was prepared using the immunoSEQ multiplex PCR assay. For most patients, high-throughput TCR-beta CDR3 sequencing of genomic DNA was performed by Adaptive Biotechnologies. Regarding the original processing steps: TCR sequencing data for roughly 20 patients were retrieved from Adaptive's ImmunoSEQ software; a few other patients were processed with MiXCR and VDJtools. CDR3 nucleotide sequences shared by donor and recipient were removed because the origin of these sequences could not be assigned. Alloreactive clones required at least 2-fold expansion over unstimulated cells and minimum CFSE-low frequency of 0.002% (template counts) or 0.001% (read counts). Clones detected in sequenced pre-transplant spleen, lymph node, or MLR CFSE-low populations of the donor or recipient were defined as mappable. The cumulative frequency of alloreactive clones was calculated as a percentage of all sequences, weighted by copy number. TCRdb stores this immuneACCESS table with in-frame sequences only. Part of the clones is absent; in the studies checked, under half of the shortfall reflects unresolved V genes, and no reason is known for the rest. That table gives V, J and clone size, and the DNA gave D and trimming. Counted in this sample were tens of thousands of clones; about 90% of them appeared once. Of the sample, approximately 1.6% is held by the ten largest clones.

Sequences were derived from PBMCs, sampled 26 days after transplant. The sequence joins TRBV5-1 to TRBJ2-1; TRBD2 is possibly the D segment (6 matching bases). The source is a human patient who received an intestinal transplant, so some T cells may come from the graft donor. The CDR3 is CASSLLRGTDNEQFF. The sequence in DNA is TGCGCCAGCAGCTTGTTGCGGGGCACCGACAATGAGCAGTTCTTC.